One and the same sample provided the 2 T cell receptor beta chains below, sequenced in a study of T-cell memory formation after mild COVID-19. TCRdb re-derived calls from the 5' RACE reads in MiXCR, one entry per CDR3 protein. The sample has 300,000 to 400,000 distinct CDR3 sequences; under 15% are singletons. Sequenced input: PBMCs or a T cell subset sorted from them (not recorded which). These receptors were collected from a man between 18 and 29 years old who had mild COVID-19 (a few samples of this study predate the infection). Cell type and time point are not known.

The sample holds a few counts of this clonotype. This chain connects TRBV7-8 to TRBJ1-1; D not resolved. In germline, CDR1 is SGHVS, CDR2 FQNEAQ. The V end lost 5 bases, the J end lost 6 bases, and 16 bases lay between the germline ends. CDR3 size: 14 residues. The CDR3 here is CASSARAGFAEAFF. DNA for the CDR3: TGTGCCAGCAGCGCGAGGGCAGGTTTTGCTGAAGCTTTCTTT. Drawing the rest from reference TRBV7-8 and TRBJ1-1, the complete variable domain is GAGVSQSPRYKVAKRGQDVALRCDPISGHVSLFWYQQALGQGPEFLTYFQNEAQLDKSGLPSDRFFAERPEGSVSTLKIQRTQQEDSAVYLCASSARAGFAEAFFGQGTRLTVV.

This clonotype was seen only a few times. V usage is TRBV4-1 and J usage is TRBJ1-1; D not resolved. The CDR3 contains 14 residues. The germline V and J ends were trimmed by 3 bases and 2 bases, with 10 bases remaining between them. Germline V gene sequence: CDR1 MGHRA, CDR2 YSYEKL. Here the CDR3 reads CASSHGRTNTEAFF. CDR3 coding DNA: TGCGCCAGCAGCCACGGACGGACCAACACTGAAGCTTTCTTT.